This TCR beta chain stems from a study of identical twins. It was template switching that added a universal primer site, and there were unique molecular identifiers on the cDNA. Using its own MiXCR run on the 5' RACE reads, TCRdb lists one record per CDR3 protein. The sample lists 690,000 or so distinct CDR3 sequences, approximately 6.1% occurring once. CDR3 size: 14 residues. V was pared by 1 base and J by 9 bases, with 10 bases between. Only a few counts were recorded for this clonotype. The sample taken for sequencing was naive T cells sorted from blood. This sequence originates from a man between 18 and 35 years old in good health. The chain employs TRBV12-3 or TRBV12-4 and TRBJ1-6, with D perhaps TRBD1 (6 bases). The CDR3 coding sequence is TGTGCCAGCAGTTTAGGGGACACTTTTTCACCCCTCCACTTT. This encodes CASSLGDTFSPLHF.